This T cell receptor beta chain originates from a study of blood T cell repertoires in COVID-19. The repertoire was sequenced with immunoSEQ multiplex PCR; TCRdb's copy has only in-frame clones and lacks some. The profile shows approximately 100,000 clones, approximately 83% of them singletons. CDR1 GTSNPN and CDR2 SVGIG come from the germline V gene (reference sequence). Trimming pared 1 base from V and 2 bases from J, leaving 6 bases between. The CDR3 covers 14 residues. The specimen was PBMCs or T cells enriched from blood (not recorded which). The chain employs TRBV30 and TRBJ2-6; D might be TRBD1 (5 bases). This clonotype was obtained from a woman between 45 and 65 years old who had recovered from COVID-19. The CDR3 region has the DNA TGTGCCTGGAGTGCAGGGACTGGGGCCAACGTCCTGACTTTC. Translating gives CAWSAGTGANVLTF.